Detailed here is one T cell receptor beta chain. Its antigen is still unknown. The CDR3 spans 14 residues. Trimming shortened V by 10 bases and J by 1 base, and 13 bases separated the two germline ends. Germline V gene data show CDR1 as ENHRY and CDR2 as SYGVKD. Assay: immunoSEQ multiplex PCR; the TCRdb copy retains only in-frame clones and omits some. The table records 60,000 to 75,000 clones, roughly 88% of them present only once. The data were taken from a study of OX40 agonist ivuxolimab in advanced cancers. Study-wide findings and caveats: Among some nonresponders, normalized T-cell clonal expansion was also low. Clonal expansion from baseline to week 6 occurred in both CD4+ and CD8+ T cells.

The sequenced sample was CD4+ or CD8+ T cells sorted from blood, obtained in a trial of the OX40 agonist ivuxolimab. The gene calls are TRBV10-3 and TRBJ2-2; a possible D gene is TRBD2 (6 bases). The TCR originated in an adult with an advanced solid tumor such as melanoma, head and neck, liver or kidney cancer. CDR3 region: CATTLAENTGELFF. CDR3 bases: TGTGCCACCACCTTAGCGGAGAACACCGGGGAGCTGTTTTTT.